A single sample gave rise to the 3 T cell receptor beta chains below, sequenced in a study of response to subunit inactivated influenza vaccine. TCRdb passed the RT-PCR reads through MiXCR, listing each CDR3 protein once. The sample has just under 550,000 distinct CDR3 sequences, roughly 25% seen once; the top ten hold approximately 2.9%. These data are also associated with another study on T cells expressing NK-cell markers. This second report adds: Template switching by 5'RACE with UMIs generated the TCR beta cDNA.

The specimen was CD4+ T cells sorted from PBMCs, collected approximately 13 days after vaccination. The receptors here all came from a man over 45 who received an inactivated influenza vaccine.

V and J are TRBV5-1 and TRBJ2-5; tentatively, D is TRBD2 (5 bases). CDR1 SGHRS and CDR2 YFSETQ come from the germline V gene. The germline V and J ends were trimmed by 2 bases and 2 bases, with 13 bases remaining between them. CDR3 length equals 15 residues. The CDR3 is CASSLGGGNQETQYF. Written as DNA, the CDR3 is TGCGCCAGCAGCTTAGGTGGAGGCAATCAAGAGACCCAGTACTTC.

The chain has TRBV5-1 and TRBJ2-2; D is unresolved. Deletions cut 2 bases from V and 0 bases from J, with 8 bases between. Germline-derived CDR1 and CDR2 are SGHRS and YFSETQ. This CDR3 spans 15 amino acids. CDR3: CASSLFAANTGELFF. The CDR3 nucleotides read TGCGCCAGCAGCTTATTCGCGGCGAACACCGGGGAGCTGTTTTTT.

This clonotype has just a few counts. V usage is TRBV2 and J usage is TRBJ2-3; D may be TRBD1 (5 bases). Germline loops: CDR1 SNHLY, CDR2 FYNNEI. V shed 7 bases and J shed 0 bases, with 11 bases lying between them. The CDR3 spans 14 residues. Here the CDR3 DNA reads TGTGCCAGCAATCTACAGGTTAGCACAGATACGCAGTATTTT. Amino acid sequence: CASNLQVSTDTQYF.